One and the same sample provided the 26 T cell receptor beta chains below, sequenced in a study of blood T cell repertoires in COVID-19. Some clones are missing from TCRdb's copy, which holds only in-frame ones; the method was immunoSEQ multiplex PCR. This sample has around 6,000 clones, with around 67% found just once. Sequencing input: peripheral blood. The receptors shown here come from a man in his 60s with acute or convalescent COVID-19.

The V call is TRBV27, the J call TRBJ1-4; 10 bases fit TRBD1. V lost 6 bases, J lost 7 bases, and 17 bases stayed unmatched. This CDR3 spans 18 amino acids. Germline V lookup: CDR1 MNHEY, CDR2 SMNVEV (reference sequence). The CDR3 nucleotides read TGTGCCAGCAGCCAGCGGTTCGCGACAGGGGGCAGCGGTGAAAAACTGTTTTTT. This gives the protein CASSQRFATGGSGEKLFF.

The CDR3 spells CASSALGQGNYGYTF. CDR3 DNA: TGTGCCAGTAGTGCCCTAGGACAGGGGAACTATGGCTACACCTTC. The chain is built from TRBV19 and TRBJ1-2; TRBD1 matches at 9 bases. V shed 5 bases, J shed 2 bases, and the junction held 6 bases outside the gene matches. The CDR3 has 15 residues. Germline V gene data show CDR1 as LNHDA and CDR2 as SQIVND (reference sequence).

V and J are TRBV12-3 or TRBV12-4 and TRBJ1-4; 10 bases match TRBD1. V lost 8 bases, J lost 4 bases, and 1 base stayed unmatched. The CDR3 totals 13 residues. CDR3 DNA sequence: TGTGCCAGCGGGGACAGGGGTAATGAAAAACTGTTTTTT. Amino acid sequence: CASGDRGNEKLFF.

This clone came up a few times. The V call is TRBV5-1, the J call TRBJ2-1; TRBD2 matches at 8 bases. There are 15 residues in the CDR3. The V segment lost 0 bases and the J segment 6 bases; nucleotides outside the gene matches: 5. CDR1 and CDR2 (germline): SGHRS, YFSETQ. CDR3 protein: CASSLDSGDTNEQFF. The CDR3 DNA sequence: TGCGCCAGCAGCTTGGATAGCGGGGACACCAATGAGCAGTTCTTC.

The gene calls are TRBV30 and TRBJ2-7; D may be TRBD2 (6 bases). The CDR3 loop spans 15 amino acids. Germline CDR1 is GTSNPN and CDR2 is SVGIG (reference sequence). The germline V and J ends were trimmed by 3 bases and 2 bases, with 17 bases remaining between them. The CDR3 sequence is CAWRGGGTRAYEQYF. CDR3 bases: TGTGCCTGGAGGGGCGGCGGGACGCGAGCCTACGAGCAGTACTTC.

Relative to its sample, this clone is medium-sized. J is TRBJ1-1 and V is TRBV10-2; tentatively, D is TRBD1 (5 bases). Trimming took 6 bases from V and 8 from J, leaving 19 bases between them. This CDR3 is built from 14 residues. The V gene's germline CDR1 is WSHSY and CDR2 SAAADI. DNA for the CDR3: TGCGCCAGCAGCGACGGGACGGACTATGCGGAAGCTTTCTTT. Translation gives CASSDGTDYAEAFF.

By frequency in the sample, this clone is medium-sized. This chain connects TRBV6-2 or TRBV6-3 to TRBJ2-3; D may be TRBD2 (6 bases). The germline gives CDR1 MNHEY, CDR2 SVGEGT. V lost 0 bases, J lost 8 bases, and 12 bases lay in between. The CDR3 totals 14 residues. The CDR3 sequence: CASSYSFSGVTQYF. CDR3 sequence (DNA): TGTGCCAGCAGTTACTCCTTTAGCGGAGTTACGCAGTATTTT.

The chain recombines TRBV20-1 with TRBJ1-2; tentative D call: TRBD1 (5 bases). This CDR3 contains 10 residues. V was trimmed by 4 bases and J by 6 bases, leaving 6 bases between them. Germline CDR1 and CDR2: DFQATT and SNEGSKA (reference sequence). The CDR3 DNA sequence: TGCAGTGCTACGACAGATGGCTACACCTTC. It specifies CSATTDGYTF.

The rearrangement joins TRBV7-2 to TRBJ1-5; a weak D match, TRBD1 (6 bases). The CDR3 runs to 12 residues. V lost 8 bases to trimming and J lost 5 bases, with 10 bases between them. Germline loops: CDR1 SGHTA, CDR2 FQGNSA. CDR3 sequence: CASGQGYQPQHF. CDR3 nucleotide sequence: TGTGCCAGCGGGCAGGGGTATCAGCCCCAGCATTTT.

This clone was picked up a small number of times. This chain connects TRBV7-9 to TRBJ1-1; TRBD1 agrees at 7 bases. Germline V gene data show CDR1 as SEHNR and CDR2 as FQNEAQ (reference sequence). This CDR3 region has 12 residues. With V trimmed by 6 bases and J by 6 bases, 4 bases remained unmatched. CDR3 sequence: CASRFTGAEAFF. The CDR3 nucleotides read TGTGCCAGCAGGTTCACAGGGGCTGAAGCTTTCTTT.

A single count supports this clone. The chain employs TRBV9 and TRBJ2-3; D may be TRBD2 (6 bases). Germline lookup yields CDR1 SGDLS and CDR2 YYNGEE. This CDR3 is 15 amino acids long. V lost 0 bases to trimming and J lost 1 base, with 9 bases between them. CDR3 residues: CASSVDGGRTDTQYF. CDR3 in DNA: TGTGCCAGCAGCGTAGACGGAGGGCGCACAGATACGCAGTATTTT.

The rearrangement links TRBV3-1 (or the pseudogene TRBV3-2) to TRBJ1-2, with 12 bases that match TRBD1. With 0 bases clipped from V and 8 bases from J, the junction kept 7 bases outside the gene matches. Germline V CDR1 and CDR2: LGHDT, YNNKEL (reference sequence). The CDR3 covers 16 residues. The DNA for the CDR3 is TGTGCCAGCAGCCAAGAGTTACCGGGACAGGGGGCCGGCTACACCTTC. Amino acid sequence: CASSQELPGQGAGYTF.

This clone was seen only a few times. This chain links TRBV6-5 with TRBJ1-5, with 7 bases that match TRBD1. This CDR3 region has 16 residues. The germline V gene has CDR1 MNHEY and CDR2 SVGAGI. The junction had 6 bases not matched to a gene; V was cut back by 4 bases and J by 0 bases. In DNA, the CDR3 is TGTGCCAGCAGTTCCTTCGGGACAGCTAGCAATCAGCCCCAGCATTTT. Translation gives CASSSFGTASNQPQHF.

V usage is TRBV6-2 or TRBV6-3 and J usage is TRBJ1-5; TRBD1 agrees at 9 bases. V shed 4 bases and J 2 bases; nucleotides not matched to a gene: 0. In germline, CDR1 is MNHEY, CDR2 SVGEGT. The CDR3 totals 14 residues. This CDR3 reads CASSWTGGNQPQHF. The CDR3, as DNA: TGTGCCAGCAGTTGGACAGGGGGCAATCAGCCCCAGCATTTT.

The rearrangement uses TRBV7-8 and TRBJ2-7, with D maybe TRBD2 (5 bases). The CDR3 is 13 amino acids. Between the trimmed V and J ends, which lost 3 bases and 1 base, there was a span of 7 bases. Germline CDR1 SGHVS, CDR2 FQNEAQ. As DNA, the CDR3 is TGTGCCAGCAGCTTGGAGCGGTCCTACGAGCAGTACTTC. This gives the protein CASSLERSYEQYF.

The CDR3 sequence: CASSSGSGRSADTQYF. CDR3 nucleotides: TGTGCCAGCAGCTCAGGTAGCGGGAGGTCGGCAGATACGCAGTATTTT. The genes are TRBV7-2 and TRBJ2-3; 10 bases are shared with TRBD2. Germline CDR1 SGHTA, CDR2 FQGNSA. V lost 4 bases to trimming and J lost 4 bases; unmatched junction nucleotides: 8. The CDR3 contains 16 residues.

The CDR3 coding sequence is TGTGCCAGCAGCTTAGCGGGACAGTACAATCAGCCCCAGCATTTT. Its translation: CASSLAGQYNQPQHF. The chain has TRBV7-8 and TRBJ1-5, with 7 nucleotides matching TRBD1. V shed 0 bases and J 3 bases; nucleotides not matched to a gene: 2. The CDR3 loop spans 15 amino acids. Per germline, CDR1 SGHVS and CDR2 FQNEAQ.

This chain links TRBV7-3 with TRBJ2-1; D unclear. The CDR3 has 11 residues. Germline-derived CDR1 and CDR2 are SGHTA and FQGTGA. V gave up 5 bases and J gave up 6 bases, with 5 bases separating them. The CDR3 sequence: CASSRGNEQFF. The CDR3 nucleotides read TGTGCCAGCAGCCGCGGCAATGAGCAGTTCTTC.

The chain recombines TRBV7-8 with TRBJ2-7; 8 nucleotides match TRBD1. The germline gives CDR1 SGHVS, CDR2 FQNEAQ. The J segment lost 3 bases and the V segment lost 5 bases, leaving 9 bases of the junction unmatched. This CDR3 contains 15 residues. CDR3 in DNA: TGTGCCAGCAGCACGGGACAGGCCTTTGGCTACGAGCAGTACTTC. Translating gives CASSTGQAFGYEQYF.

This chain joins TRBV3-1 (or the pseudogene TRBV3-2) and TRBJ1-2, with 8 bases fitting TRBD1. This CDR3 has 15 residues. With V trimmed by 2 bases and J by 8 bases, 10 bases remained unmatched. Germline V gene lookup returns CDR1 LGHDT and CDR2 YNNKEL (reference sequence). Written as DNA, the CDR3 is TGTGCCAGCAGCCAACTCCGGACAGGGCAAGGCGGCTACACCTTC. Encoded protein: CASSQLRTGQGGYTF.

This clone was seen a handful of times. The chain employs TRBV4-1 and TRBJ1-1; D possibly corresponds to TRBD1 (5 bases). V was clipped by 5 bases and J by 0 bases, with 13 bases between them. This CDR3 has 15 residues. Germline lookup yields CDR1 MGHRA and CDR2 YSYEKL. The CDR3 here is CASSALGGLNTEAFF. For the CDR3, the DNA is TGCGCCAGCAGCGCGCTCGGGGGACTGAACACTGAAGCTTTCTTT.

The chain uses TRBV29-1 and TRBJ2-5, with D possibly matching TRBD1 (6 bases). Germline CDR1 is SQVTM and CDR2 is ANQGSEA. Trimming took off 6 bases at V and 5 bases at J, with 16 bases between the two ends. The CDR3 has 13 amino acids. This CDR3 is CSVRAGVAETQYF. The CDR3 bases are TGCAGCGTCCGAGCAGGGGTAGCGGAGACCCAGTACTTC. Variable domain in full (rest from reference TRBV29-1 and TRBJ2-5): SAVISQKPSRDICQRGTSLTIQCQVDSQVTMMFWYRQQPGQSLTLIATANQGSEATYESGFVIDKFPISRPNLTFSTLTVSNMSPEDSSIYLCSVRAGVAETQYFGPGTRLLVL.

V usage is TRBV11-2 and J usage is TRBJ1-6, with D hard to call. The CDR3 extends over 13 amino acids. Trimming took 5 bases from V and 3 from J, leaving 5 bases between them. From germline, CDR1 is SGHAT and CDR2 FQNNGV. CDR3 in amino acids: CASSRDYNSPLHF. The CDR3 coding sequence is TGTGCCAGCAGCCGGGACTATAATTCACCCCTCCACTTT.

The gene calls are TRBV7-2 and TRBJ2-3; D may be TRBD2 (5 bases). Germline V gene data show CDR1 as SGHTA and CDR2 as FQGNSA. The CDR3 sequence is 19 residues long. The V end was cut by 1 base, the J end by 0 bases, with 20 bases between. CDR3 coding DNA: TGTGCCAGCAGCTTAGGGGCCTGGCGGGCCTATTCTAGCACAGATACGCAGTATTTT. It is translated as CASSLGAWRAYSSTDTQYF.

The chain carries TRBV14 and TRBJ1-2, with D perhaps TRBD1 (5 bases). Germline V lookup: CDR1 SGHDN, CDR2 FVKESK. V dropped 0 bases and J dropped 8 bases, with 10 bases sitting between them. This CDR3 is built from 13 residues. CDR3 nucleotide sequence: TGTGCCAGCAGCCAAGATTTGCAGGGCGGCTACACCTTC. Encoded protein: CASSQDLQGGYTF. The complete variable domain, with remaining parts taken from reference TRBV14 and TRBJ1-2, reads EAGVTQFPSHSVIEKGQTVTLRCDPISGHDNLYWYRRVMGKEIKFLLHFVKESKQDESGMPNNRFLAERTGGTYSTLKVQPAELEDSGVYFCASSQDLQGGYTFGSGTRLTVV.

J is TRBJ2-1 and V is TRBV2; D is perhaps TRBD2 (6 bases). V shed 5 bases and J shed 1 base, with 9 bases lying between them. The CDR3 runs 14 residues. The V gene's germline CDR1 is SNHLY and CDR2 FYNNEI. This CDR3 reads CASSTGESYNEQFF. The CDR3 DNA is TGTGCCAGCAGTACGGGGGAGTCCTACAATGAGCAGTTCTTC.